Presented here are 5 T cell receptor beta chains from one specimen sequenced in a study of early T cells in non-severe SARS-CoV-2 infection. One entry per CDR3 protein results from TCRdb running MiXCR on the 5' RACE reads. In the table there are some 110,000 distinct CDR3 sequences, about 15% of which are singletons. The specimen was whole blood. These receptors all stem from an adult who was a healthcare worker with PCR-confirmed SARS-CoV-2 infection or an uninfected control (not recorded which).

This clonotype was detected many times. In DNA, the CDR3 is TGTGCCAGCAGTACCGAAGGGGCAGTGGGAAATCAGCCCCAGCATTTT. This codes for CASSTEGAVGNQPQHF. The chain has TRBV2 and TRBJ1-5, with a possible D match to TRBD1 (5 bases). Germline V CDR1 and CDR2: SNHLY, FYNNEI. This CDR3 is built from 16 residues. V lost 5 bases to trimming and J lost 4 bases, with 18 bases between them.

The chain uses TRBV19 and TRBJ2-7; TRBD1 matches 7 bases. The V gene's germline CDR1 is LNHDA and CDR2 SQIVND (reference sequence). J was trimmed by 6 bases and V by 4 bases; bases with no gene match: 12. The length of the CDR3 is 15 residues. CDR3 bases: TGTGCCAGTAGTACCACAGGGGCCAGGACGGTCGAGCAGTACTTC. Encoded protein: CASSTTGARTVEQYF.

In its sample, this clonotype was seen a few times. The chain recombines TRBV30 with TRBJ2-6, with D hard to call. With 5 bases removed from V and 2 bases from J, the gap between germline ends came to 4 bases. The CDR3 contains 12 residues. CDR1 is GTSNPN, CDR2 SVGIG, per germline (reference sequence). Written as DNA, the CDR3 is TGTGCCTGGGGGCCTGGGGCCAACGTCCTGACTTTC. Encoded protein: CAWGPGANVLTF.

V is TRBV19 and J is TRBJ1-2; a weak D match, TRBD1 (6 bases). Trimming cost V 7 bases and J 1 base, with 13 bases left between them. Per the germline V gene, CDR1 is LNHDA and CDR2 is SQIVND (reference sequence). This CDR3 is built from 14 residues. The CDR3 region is CASTPRGVNYGYTF. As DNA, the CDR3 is TGTGCCAGTACCCCTAGGGGGGTTAACTATGGCTACACCTTC.

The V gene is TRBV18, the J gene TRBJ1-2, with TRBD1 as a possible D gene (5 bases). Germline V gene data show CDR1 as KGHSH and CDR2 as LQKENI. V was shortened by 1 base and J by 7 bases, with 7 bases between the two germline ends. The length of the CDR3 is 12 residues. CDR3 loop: CASSPQGPGYTF. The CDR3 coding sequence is TGTGCCAGCTCACCACAGGGGCCTGGCTACACCTTC.